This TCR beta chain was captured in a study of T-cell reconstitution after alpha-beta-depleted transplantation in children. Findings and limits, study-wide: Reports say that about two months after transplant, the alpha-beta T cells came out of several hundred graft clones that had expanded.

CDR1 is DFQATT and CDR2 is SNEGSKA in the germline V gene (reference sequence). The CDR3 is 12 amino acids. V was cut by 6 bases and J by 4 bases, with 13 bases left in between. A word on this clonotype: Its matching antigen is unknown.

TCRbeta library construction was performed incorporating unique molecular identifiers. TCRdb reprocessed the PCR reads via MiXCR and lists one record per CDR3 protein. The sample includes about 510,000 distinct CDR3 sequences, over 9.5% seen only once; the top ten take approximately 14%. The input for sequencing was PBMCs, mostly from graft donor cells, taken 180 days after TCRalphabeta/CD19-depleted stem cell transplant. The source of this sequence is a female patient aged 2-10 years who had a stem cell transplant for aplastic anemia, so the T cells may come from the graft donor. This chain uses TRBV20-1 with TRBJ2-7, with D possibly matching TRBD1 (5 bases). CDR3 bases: TGCAGTGCCCGGAGTGACAGTTACGAGCAGTACTTC. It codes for CSARSDSYEQYF.